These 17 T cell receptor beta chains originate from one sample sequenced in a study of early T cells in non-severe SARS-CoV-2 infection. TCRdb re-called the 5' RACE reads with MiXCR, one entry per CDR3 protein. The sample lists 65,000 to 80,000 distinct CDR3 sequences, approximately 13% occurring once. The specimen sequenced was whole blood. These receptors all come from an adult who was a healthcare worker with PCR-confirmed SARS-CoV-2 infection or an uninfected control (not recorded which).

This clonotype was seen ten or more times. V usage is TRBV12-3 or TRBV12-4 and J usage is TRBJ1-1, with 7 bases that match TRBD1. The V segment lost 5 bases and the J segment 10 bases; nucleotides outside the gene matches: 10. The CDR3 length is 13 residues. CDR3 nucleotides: TGTGCCAGCAGTCGGAGAGGACAGGCGCGAGCTTTCTTT. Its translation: CASSRRGQARAFF.

The CDR3 bases are TGTGCCAGCAACCTAGCGGGGGAAGAGACCCAGTACTTC. This translates into CASNLAGEETQYF. The V call is TRBV2, the J call TRBJ2-5; 10 bases are shared with TRBD2. The V segment lost 7 bases and the J segment 3 bases; nucleotides outside the gene matches: 2. CDR3 length equals 13 residues. Germline assignment: CDR1 SNHLY and CDR2 FYNNEI.

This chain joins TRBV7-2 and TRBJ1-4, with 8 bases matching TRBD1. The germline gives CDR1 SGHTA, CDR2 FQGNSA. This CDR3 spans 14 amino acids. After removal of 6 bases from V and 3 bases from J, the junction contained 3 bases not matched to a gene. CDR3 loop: CASSPDRANEKLFF. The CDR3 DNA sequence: TGTGCCAGCAGTCCGGACAGGGCTAATGAAAAACTGTTTTTT.

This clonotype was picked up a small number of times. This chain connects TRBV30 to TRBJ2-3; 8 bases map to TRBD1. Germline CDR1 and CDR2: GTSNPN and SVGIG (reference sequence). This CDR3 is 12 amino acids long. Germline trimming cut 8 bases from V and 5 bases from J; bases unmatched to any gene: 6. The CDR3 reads CAGDRPGDTQYF. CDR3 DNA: TGTGCCGGGGACAGGCCGGGAGATACGCAGTATTTT.

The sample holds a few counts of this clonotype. The CDR3 DNA follows: TGCGCCAGCAGCTGGTGGACTAGCGGGAGGAGGGACAATGAGCAGTTCTTC. This translates into CASSWWTSGRRDNEQFF. J is TRBJ2-1 and V is TRBV5-1; 14 bases fit TRBD2. Germline CDR1 SGHRS, CDR2 YFSETQ. The CDR3 is 17 residues long. V lost 3 bases and J lost 5; bases outside the gene matches: 7.

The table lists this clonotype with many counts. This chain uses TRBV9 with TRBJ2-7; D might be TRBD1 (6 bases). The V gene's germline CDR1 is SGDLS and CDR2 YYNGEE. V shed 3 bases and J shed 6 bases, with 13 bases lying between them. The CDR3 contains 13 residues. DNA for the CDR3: TGTGCCAGCAGCGCAGGGACATTCGGCGAGCAGTACTTC. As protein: CASSAGTFGEQYF.

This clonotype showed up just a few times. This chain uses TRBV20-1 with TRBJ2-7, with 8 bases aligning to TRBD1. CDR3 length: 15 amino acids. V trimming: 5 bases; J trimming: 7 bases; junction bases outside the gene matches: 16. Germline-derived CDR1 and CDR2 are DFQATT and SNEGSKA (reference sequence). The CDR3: CSASDRGQVPKEQYF. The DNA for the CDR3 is TGCAGTGCTTCGGATCGGGGACAGGTCCCTAAGGAGCAGTACTTC.

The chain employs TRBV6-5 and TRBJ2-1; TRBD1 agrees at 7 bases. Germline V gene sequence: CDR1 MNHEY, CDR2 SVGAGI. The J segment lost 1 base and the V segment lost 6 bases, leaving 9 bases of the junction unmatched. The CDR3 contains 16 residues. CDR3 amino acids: CASRLSGGPSYNEQFF. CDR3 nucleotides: TGTGCCAGCAGACTATCAGGGGGTCCTTCCTACAATGAGCAGTTCTTC.

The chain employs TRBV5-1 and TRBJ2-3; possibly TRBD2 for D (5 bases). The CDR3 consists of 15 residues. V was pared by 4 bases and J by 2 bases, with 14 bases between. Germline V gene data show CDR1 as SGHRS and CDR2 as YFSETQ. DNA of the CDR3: TGCGCCAGCAGCCTGGAGGCCTCCACCACAGATACGCAGTATTTT. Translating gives CASSLEASTTDTQYF.

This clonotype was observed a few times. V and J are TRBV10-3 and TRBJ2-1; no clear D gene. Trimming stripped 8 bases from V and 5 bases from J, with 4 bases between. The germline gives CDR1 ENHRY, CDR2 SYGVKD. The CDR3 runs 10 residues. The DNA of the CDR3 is TGTGCCATCTACCACAATGAGCAGTTCTTC. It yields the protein CAIYHNEQFF.

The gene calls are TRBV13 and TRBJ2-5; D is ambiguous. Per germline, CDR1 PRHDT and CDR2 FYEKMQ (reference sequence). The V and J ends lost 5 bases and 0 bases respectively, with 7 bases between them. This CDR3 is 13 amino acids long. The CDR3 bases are TGTGCCAGCAGCACCGACAACCAAGAGACCCAGTACTTC. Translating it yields CASSTDNQETQYF.

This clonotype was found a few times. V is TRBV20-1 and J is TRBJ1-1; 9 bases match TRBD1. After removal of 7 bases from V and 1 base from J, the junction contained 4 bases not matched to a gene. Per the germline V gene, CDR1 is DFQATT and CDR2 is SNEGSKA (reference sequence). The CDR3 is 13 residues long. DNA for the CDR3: TGCAGTGTCGGGACAGGGAGGAACACTGAAGCTTTCTTT. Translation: CSVGTGRNTEAFF.

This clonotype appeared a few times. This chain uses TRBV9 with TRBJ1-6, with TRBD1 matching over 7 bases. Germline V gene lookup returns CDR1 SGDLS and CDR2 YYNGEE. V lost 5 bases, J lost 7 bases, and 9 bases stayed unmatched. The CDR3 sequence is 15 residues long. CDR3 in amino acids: CASRASETGNSPLHF. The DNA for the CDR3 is TGTGCCAGCAGGGCCTCTGAGACAGGGAATTCACCCCTCCACTTT.

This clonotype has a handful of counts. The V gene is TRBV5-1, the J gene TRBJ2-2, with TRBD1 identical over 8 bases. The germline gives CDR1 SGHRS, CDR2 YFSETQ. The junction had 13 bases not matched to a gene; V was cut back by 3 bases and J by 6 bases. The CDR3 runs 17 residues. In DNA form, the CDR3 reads TGCGCCAGCAGCTCAGTCCTCCCGGGACAGGAGGCCGGGGAGCTGTTTTTT. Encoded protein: CASSSVLPGQEAGELFF.

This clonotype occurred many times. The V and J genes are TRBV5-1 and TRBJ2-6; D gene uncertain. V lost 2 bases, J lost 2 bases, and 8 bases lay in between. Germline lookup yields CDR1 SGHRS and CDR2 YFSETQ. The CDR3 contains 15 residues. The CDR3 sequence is CASSLTEPGANVLTF. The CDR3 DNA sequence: TGCGCCAGCAGCTTAACCGAACCTGGGGCCAACGTCCTGACTTTC.

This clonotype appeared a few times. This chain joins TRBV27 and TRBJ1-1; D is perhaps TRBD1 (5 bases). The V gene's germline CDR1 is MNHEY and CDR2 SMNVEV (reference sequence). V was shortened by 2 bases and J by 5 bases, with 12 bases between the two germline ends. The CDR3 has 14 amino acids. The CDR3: CASSLSWGRTEAFF. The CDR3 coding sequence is TGTGCCAGCAGTTTAAGTTGGGGGAGGACTGAAGCTTTCTTT.

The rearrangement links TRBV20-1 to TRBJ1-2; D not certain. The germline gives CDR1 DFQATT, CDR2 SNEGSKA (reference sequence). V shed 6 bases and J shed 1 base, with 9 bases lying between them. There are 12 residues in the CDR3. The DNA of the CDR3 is TGCAGTGCAACGGACGGTAACTATGGCTACACCTTC. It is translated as CSATDGNYGYTF.